This note documents a single TCR beta chain sequence. The sample belongs to a study of blood T cells in healthy people across ages. Overall study context: There was about one barcoded beta molecule captured by template switching per two T cells.

Healthy Caucasian individuals from Russia aged about 6 to 90 served as donors. Every sample yielded at least 6.5 million isolated PBMCs. PCR was performed a second time for roughly 7 to 12 cycles using a sample-barcoded 5' primer and a J-beta primer mix. Every individual sample yielded 3 million or more paired-end reads (each containing CDR3). MiXCR, applied by TCRdb to the 5' RACE reads, yields one record per CDR3 protein. The sample includes approximately 400,000 distinct CDR3 sequences, more than 45% seen only once; the top ten take over 40%. The CDR3 loop spans 16 amino acids. Germline assignment: CDR1 SGHRS and CDR2 YFSETQ. Trimming removed 4 bases from V and 2 bases from J; junction bases left unmatched: 11.

This chain connects TRBV5-1 to TRBJ2-5; 7 nucleotides match TRBD2. The TCR comes from a man aged 55 to 70 in good health. Sequenced material: blood. The DNA of the CDR3 is TGCGCCAGCAGCCCCCTGAGCGGCGGGGGACAAGAGACCCAGTACTTC. Translated: CASSPLSGGGQETQYF.